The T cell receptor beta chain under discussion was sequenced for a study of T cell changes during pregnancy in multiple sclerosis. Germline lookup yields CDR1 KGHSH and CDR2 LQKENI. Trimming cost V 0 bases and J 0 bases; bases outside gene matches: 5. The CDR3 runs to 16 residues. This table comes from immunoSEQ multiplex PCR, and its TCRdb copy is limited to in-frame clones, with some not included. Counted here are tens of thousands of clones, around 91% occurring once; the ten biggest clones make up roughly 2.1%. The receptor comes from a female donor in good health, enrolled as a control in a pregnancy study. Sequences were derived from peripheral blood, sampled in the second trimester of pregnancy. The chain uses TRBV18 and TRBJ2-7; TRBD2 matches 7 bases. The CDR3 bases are TGTGCCAGCTCACCACCGGTCGGGGGGTACTCCTACGAGCAGTACTTC. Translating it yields CASSPPVGGYSYEQYF.